A selection of T cell receptor beta chains follows, all from one sample in a study of blood T cell repertoires in COVID-19. Assay: immunoSEQ multiplex PCR; the TCRdb copy retains only in-frame clones and omits some. The sample consists of 65,000 to 75,000 clones, 87% of them appearing once. What was sequenced was peripheral blood. The source of these receptors is a woman of 80 years or more with active or convalescent COVID-19. Both conserved end residues are part of each CDR3. A D gene is named only where the DNA matches it firmly. Size is omitted from some rows. Given values are once, few, many or a class for expanded clones.

j_call v_call clone_size d_call cdr3_nt cdr3_aa
TRBJ2-3 TRBV5-1 NA TRBD1 TGCGCCAGCAGCCTGGGGGACAGGGTCACAGATACGCAGTATTTT CASSLGDRVTDTQYF
TRBJ2-5 TRBV3-1/TRBV3-2 NA TRBD2 TGTGCCAGCAGCCCGCCTTTGGTAGCGGGGGCCTGGTACCAAGAGACCCAGTACTTC CASSPPLVAGAWYQETQYF
TRBJ1-2 TRBV5-6 NA NA TGTGCCAGCAGCTTGGCAACAGAGTACTATGGCTACACCTTC CASSLATEYYGYTF
TRBJ1-2 TRBV9 NA NA TGTGCCAGCAGCGTAGCGGCTAACTATGGCTACACCTTC CASSVAANYGYTF
TRBJ2-7 TRBV5-4 NA NA TGTGCCAGCAGAATTGACAGCATGGGGTCCTACGAGCAGTACTTC CASRIDSMGSYEQYF
TRBJ2-6 TRBV19 NA TRBD2 TGTGCCAGTAGTACACTAGCGGGGGGTTCTGGGGCCAACGTCCTGACTTTC CASSTLAGGSGANVLTF
TRBJ1-2 TRBV25-1 NA TRBD1 TGTGCCAGCAGTAACCGGGACAGCACAGTGGGTGGCTACACCTTC CASSNRDSTVGGYTF
TRBJ1-2 TRBV11-2 many TRBD1 TGTGCCAGCAGCTTAGCAGGGACAGGGGGCAACTATGGCTACACCTTC CASSLAGTGGNYGYTF
TRBJ1-2 TRBV30 NA TRBD1 TGTGCCTGGACCAGGACAGGGTTATTCTATGGCTACACCTTC CAWTRTGLFYGYTF
TRBJ2-3 TRBV6-1 NA TRBD2 TGTGCCAGCAGTGAATCCGAGACTAGCGGGGCAGGTGATACGCAGTATTTT CASSESETSGAGDTQYF
TRBJ2-5 TRBV3-1/TRBV3-2 NA NA TGTGCCAGCACGGTGGAGACCCAGTACTTC CASTVETQYF
TRBJ2-1 TRBV7-8 NA TRBD1 TGTGCCAGCAGCTTGACGGGACAGACTTTTAATGAGCAGTTCTTC CASSLTGQTFNEQFF
TRBJ1-5 TRBV19 once TRBD1 TGTGCCAGTAGTGCCGGACAGGCCAACAATCAGCCCCAGCATTTT CASSAGQANNQPQHF
TRBJ1-2 TRBV4-3 NA TRBD1 TGCGCCAGCAGCCAAGGAACAGGGGTGGATGGTAACTATGGCTACACCTTC CASSQGTGVDGNYGYTF
TRBJ2-7 TRBV14 NA TRBD1 TGTGCCAGCAGCAAGGACAGGGCAAACGAGCAGTACTTC CASSKDRANEQYF
TRBJ1-5 TRBV6-5 NA NA TGTGCCACGCTAGGGGGGGTCGATTGGAATCAGCCCCAGCATTTT CATLGGVDWNQPQHF
TRBJ1-2 TRBV2 NA TRBD1 TGTGCCAGCAGTGACCTCGACAGGGTAAATGGCTACACCTTC CASSDLDRVNGYTF
TRBJ1-5 TRBV6-5 NA TRBD1 TGTGCCAGCGCCGGGACAGGGAATCAGCCCCAGCATTTT CASAGTGNQPQHF
TRBJ2-3 TRBV3-1/TRBV3-2 NA TRBD2 TGTGCCAGCAGTCCCCTAGCGGGGGGGCCTGTAGTCACAGATACGCAGTATTTT CASSPLAGGPVVTDTQYF
TRBJ2-7 TRBV19 NA NA TGTGCCAGTAGTATTCGAGGCAGGGACTACGAGCAGTACTTC CASSIRGRDYEQYF
TRBJ2-7 TRBV2 NA NA TGTGCCAGCAGTGTCACCTACGAGCAGTACTTC CASSVTYEQYF
TRBJ1-1 TRBV5-8 NA NA TGTGCCAGCAGCCGGGGACATTTGAACACTGAAGCTTTCTTT CASSRGHLNTEAFF
TRBJ1-5 TRBV19 NA NA TGTGCCAGTCGTGGGGGGTCGATGAATCAGCCCCAGCATTTT CASRGGSMNQPQHF
TRBJ2-7 TRBV7-2 NA NA TGTGCCAGCAGCCCCATAGGGGGGGGTATTTCCTACGAGCAGTACTTC CASSPIGGGISYEQYF
TRBJ1-2 TRBV3-1/TRBV3-2 NA NA TGTGCCAGCAGCCAAGATGGGGGCAGGGCCTACACCTTC CASSQDGGRAYTF
TRBJ1-2 TRBV19 NA TRBD1 TGTGCCAGCCGGGACAGGGGTTTATTCGGTGGCTACACCTTC CASRDRGLFGGYTF
TRBJ2-5 TRBV28 NA NA TGTGCCAGCAGTTTGTTTCAGGGGCCCCAAGAGACCCAGTACTTC CASSLFQGPQETQYF
TRBJ1-2 TRBV9 NA NA TGTGCCAGCAGCCCACAGGGAAACTATGGCTACACCTTC CASSPQGNYGYTF
TRBJ1-5 TRBV7-9 NA NA TGTGCCAGCAGCTTAGGGAGCCAGCCCCAGCATTTT CASSLGSQPQHF
TRBJ1-2 TRBV5-6 NA TRBD1 TGTGCCAGCAGCTTGGAGTGGACAGGGGGGGAGTATGGCTACACCTTC CASSLEWTGGEYGYTF
TRBJ1-4 TRBV6-5 NA TRBD1 TGTGCCAGCAGCCCGGGACAGGGTGACGAAAAACTGTTTTTT CASSPGQGDEKLFF
TRBJ1-3 TRBV29-1 once TRBD1 TGCAGCGTTGAAGTGACAGGGGCTGGAAACACCATATATTTT CSVEVTGAGNTIYF
TRBJ2-7 TRBV7-2 NA NA TGTGCCAGCAGCCTTGGACAGACTACCTCCTACGAGCAGTACTTC CASSLGQTTSYEQYF
TRBJ1-5 TRBV7-2 NA NA TGTGCCAGCAGCTTAGTTTCTAGGAGTAATCAGCCCCAGCATTTT CASSLVSRSNQPQHF
TRBJ1-6 TRBV30 NA NA TGTGCCTGGAAGGGCAGGGTATATTCACCCCTCCACTTT CAWKGRVYSPLHF
TRBJ1-3 TRBV18 NA NA TGTGCCAGCTCACCAGAGGGAAACACCATATATTTT CASSPEGNTIYF
TRBJ1-4 TRBV30 NA NA TGTGCCTGGAGCTTCGGGGACTCGAATGAAAAACTGTTTTTT CAWSFGDSNEKLFF
TRBJ2-3 TRBV13 NA NA TGTGCCAGCAGCTTAGCTCGGGACTTACTCACAGATACGCAGTATTTT CASSLARDLLTDTQYF
TRBJ2-5 TRBV28 NA NA TGTGCCAGCAGTTTTGCGAGGGTGAGAGAGACCCAGTACTTC CASSFARVRETQYF
TRBJ1-3 TRBV7-9 NA NA TGTGCCAGCAGCTTATTGGAGGGGGGAAACACCATATATTTT CASSLLEGGNTIYF
TRBJ1-4 TRBV5-8 NA NA TGTGCCAGCAGCCTAGGACAGCACAATGAAAAACTGTTTTTT CASSLGQHNEKLFF
TRBJ2-7 TRBV28 NA NA TGTGCCAGCAGTCCCACTTACAGGACAACGAGCTACGAGCAGTACTTC CASSPTYRTTSYEQYF
TRBJ1-6 TRBV10-3 once NA TGTGCCATCAGTGAGTCAGAGTCACCCCTCCACTTT CAISESESPLHF
TRBJ1-6 TRBV7-2 NA NA TGTGCCAGCAGCTTAGACAGCTCCTATAATTCACCCCTCCACTTT CASSLDSSYNSPLHF
TRBJ1-2 TRBV4-3 NA NA TGCGCCAGCAGCCAAGACAAATCTAACTATGGCTACACCTTC CASSQDKSNYGYTF